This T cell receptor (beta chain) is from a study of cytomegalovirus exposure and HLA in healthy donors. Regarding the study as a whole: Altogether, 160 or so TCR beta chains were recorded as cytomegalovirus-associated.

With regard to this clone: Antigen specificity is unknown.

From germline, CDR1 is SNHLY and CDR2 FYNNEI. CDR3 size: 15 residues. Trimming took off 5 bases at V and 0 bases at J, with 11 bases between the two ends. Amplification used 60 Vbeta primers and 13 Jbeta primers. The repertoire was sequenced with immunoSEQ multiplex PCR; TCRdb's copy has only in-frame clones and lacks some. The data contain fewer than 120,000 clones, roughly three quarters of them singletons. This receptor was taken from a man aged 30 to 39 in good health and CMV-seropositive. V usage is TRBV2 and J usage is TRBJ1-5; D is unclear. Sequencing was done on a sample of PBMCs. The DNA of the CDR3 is TGTGCCAGCAGTTTCGACGGGAATAGCAATCAGCCCCAGCATTTT. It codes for CASSFDGNSNQPQHF. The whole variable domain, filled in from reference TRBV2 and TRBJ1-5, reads EPEVTQTPSHQVTQMGQEVILRCVPISNHLYFYWYRQILGQKVEFLVSFYNNEISEKSEIFDDQFSVERPDGSNFTLKIRSTKLEDSAMYFCASSFDGNSNQPQHFGDGTRLSIL.